A single sample is the source of the 21 T cell receptor beta chains below, sequenced in a study of blood T cell repertoires in COVID-19. Sequencing used immunoSEQ multiplex PCR; TCRdb keeps in-frame clones, though not all of them. The table includes around 400,000 clones, 70% to 90% detected once. The sample consisted of PBMCs or T cells enriched from blood (not recorded which). The receptors come from a woman in her late teens or twenties who had been exposed to COVID-19.

The chain is built from TRBV18 and TRBJ2-1; D unresolved. Per germline, CDR1 KGHSH and CDR2 LQKENI. The CDR3 runs 13 residues. Trimming pared 3 bases from V and 5 bases from J, leaving 8 bases between. In DNA form, the CDR3 reads TGTGCCAGCTCACCCACGGAGAACAATGAGCAGTTCTTC. Translated: CASSPTENNEQFF.

The J gene is TRBJ2-1, the V gene TRBV6-2 or TRBV6-3, with D unclear. V was cut by 5 bases and J by 4 bases, with 9 bases left in between. Germline V gene sequence: CDR1 MNHEY, CDR2 SVGEGT. This CDR3 region has 13 residues. CDR3 protein: CASSSSSYNEQFF. CDR3 DNA: TGTGCCAGCAGTAGTAGCAGTTACAATGAGCAGTTCTTC.

V and J are TRBV7-2 and TRBJ2-7; TRBD1 is a possible D gene (6 bases). V dropped 2 bases and J dropped 5 bases, with 22 bases sitting between them. The germline V gene has CDR1 SGHTA and CDR2 FQGNSA. The CDR3 runs 17 residues. The CDR3 reads CASSLNLGGTGFDEQYF. CDR3 bases: TGTGCCAGCAGCTTAAATTTGGGCGGTACAGGGTTTGACGAGCAGTACTTC.

The CDR3 DNA follows: TGTGCCAGCATCAGGCGTCCCACAGATACGCAGTATTTT. Protein sequence: CASIRRPTDTQYF. The J gene is TRBJ2-3, the V gene TRBV2, with D unresolved. CDR3 length equals 13 residues. Germline V gene sequence: CDR1 SNHLY, CDR2 FYNNEI. Trimming cost V 7 bases and J 2 bases, with 10 bases left between them.

V usage is TRBV7-8 and J usage is TRBJ1-3, with 8 bases that match TRBD1. Germline V CDR1 and CDR2: SGHVS, FQNEAQ. V was pared by 5 bases and J by 0 bases, with 3 bases of the junction left unmatched. This CDR3 contains 15 residues. CDR3 loop: CASSPGQVSGNTIYF. The CDR3, as DNA: TGTGCCAGCAGCCCGGGACAGGTCTCTGGAAACACCATATATTTT.

V and J are TRBV5-5 and TRBJ2-5, with a possible D match to TRBD1 (6 bases). CDR1 is SGHKS and CDR2 is YYEKEE in the germline V gene (reference sequence). The CDR3 covers 14 residues. V was cut by 1 base and J by 3 bases, with 10 bases left in between. In DNA form, the CDR3 reads TGTGCCAGCAGCTTGATGGGGGCCGAAGAGACCCAGTACTTC. It specifies CASSLMGAEETQYF.

The chain's CDR3 is CASSGFLDSPLHF. CDR3 nucleotides: TGTGCCAGCAGTGGGTTCTTAGATTCACCCCTCCACTTT. The chain joins TRBV2 to TRBJ1-6, with D uncertain. The germline gives CDR1 SNHLY, CDR2 FYNNEI. This CDR3 has 13 amino acids. Deletions cut 4 bases from V and 8 bases from J, with 9 bases between.

The chain links TRBV5-4 to TRBJ1-4; D is unclear. The germline V gene encodes CDR1 SGHNT and CDR2 YYREEE (reference sequence). Trimming removed 6 bases at V and 1 base at J, with 10 bases between. This CDR3 spans 14 amino acids. CDR3 nucleotides: TGTGCCAGCACCTTACGGGGAACTAATGAAAAACTGTTTTTT. The encoded protein is CASTLRGTNEKLFF.

This clone was detected only a few times. Within the sample, other DNA sequences also encode this same CDR3. V usage is TRBV4-1 and J usage is TRBJ2-7; 7 bases align to TRBD1. This CDR3 comprises 14 residues. Germline V gene lookup returns CDR1 MGHRA and CDR2 YSYEKL. V was pared by 1 base and J by 2 bases, with 2 bases of the junction left unmatched. CDR3 loop: CASSQGQGTYEQYF. In DNA form, the CDR3 reads TGCGCCAGCAGCCAAGGACAGGGTACCTACGAGCAGTACTTC.

J is TRBJ1-3 and V is TRBV28; 7 bases align to TRBD1. Trimming took 7 bases from V and 7 from J; bases not matched to a gene: 7. The germline gives CDR1 MDHEN, CDR2 SYDVKM. The CDR3 has 13 residues. This CDR3 reads CASNRLQGNTIYF. CDR3 DNA: TGTGCCAGCAACCGGCTACAGGGGAACACCATATATTTT.

The rearrangement links TRBV11-2 to TRBJ2-7, with 10 bases identical to TRBD1. CDR1 SGHAT and CDR2 FQNNGV come from the germline V gene. The trim removed 4 bases at V and 4 bases at J, leaving 7 bases unmatched. The CDR3 is 15 amino acids. CDR3 coding DNA: TGTGCCAGCAGCTCCTACCGGACAGGGGGTTACGAGCAGTACTTC. Its protein product is CASSSYRTGGYEQYF.

The V gene is TRBV4-3, the J gene TRBJ1-2, with D unresolved. This CDR3 has 15 residues. Germline CDR1 LGHNA, CDR2 YSLEER. V was pared by 4 bases and J by 4 bases, with 16 bases between. Here the CDR3 DNA reads TGCGCCAGCAGCCTCTACCAAGAAGAGGGCTATGGCTACACCTTC. This sequence encodes CASSLYQEEGYGYTF.

This clone was recorded a few times. The gene calls are TRBV6-5 and TRBJ2-7; 8 nucleotides match TRBD2. This CDR3 region has 15 residues. Germline V gene data show CDR1 as MNHEY and CDR2 as SVGAGI. V shed 6 bases and J 1 base; nucleotides not matched to a gene: 8. DNA for the CDR3: TGTGCCAGCAGCCCCCACGGGAGGGTGTCCTACGAGCAGTACTTC. Amino acid sequence: CASSPHGRVSYEQYF.

V and J are TRBV7-9 and TRBJ1-6, with D possibly TRBD1 on 6 matching bases. Germline CDR1 reads SEHNR; CDR2 reads FQNEAQ (reference sequence). This CDR3 spans 14 amino acids. V gave up 5 bases and J gave up 7 bases, with 12 bases separating them. The CDR3 DNA reads as TGTGCCAGCAGCAGACAGGCGGCGAATTCACCCCTCCACTTT. It translates to CASSRQAANSPLHF.

The chain couples TRBV9 to TRBJ2-6; 7 nucleotides match TRBD1. The CDR3 loop spans 15 amino acids. Germline loops: CDR1 SGDLS, CDR2 YYNGEE. V lost 2 bases to trimming and J lost 12 bases; unmatched junction nucleotides: 11. CDR3 in amino acids: CASSVEMTGTSVLTF. The CDR3 nucleotides are TGTGCCAGCAGCGTCGAAATGACAGGGACCAGCGTCCTGACTTTC.

This clone is a singleton in its sample. V gene TRBV11-2 combines with J gene TRBJ1-2; 7 nucleotides line up with TRBD1. Germline CDR1 and CDR2: SGHAT and FQNNGV. The CDR3 has 16 residues. The V segment lost 4 bases and the J segment 5 bases; nucleotides outside the gene matches: 13. The CDR3 DNA follows: TGTGCCAGCAGCTCTCGGACAGGCAACGAGGGGTATGGCTACACCTTC. It specifies CASSSRTGNEGYGYTF.

The chain employs TRBV15 and TRBJ1-2; TRBD1 matches 8 bases. Per germline, CDR1 LNHNV and CDR2 YYDKDF (reference sequence). The CDR3 is 13 amino acids. With 1 base clipped from V and 6 bases from J, the junction kept 1 base outside the gene matches. The CDR3 protein is CATSRAGGDGYTF. The CDR3 coding sequence is TGTGCCACCAGCAGAGCAGGGGGCGATGGCTACACCTTC.

The chain uses TRBV5-1 and TRBJ1-1, with a possible D match to TRBD1 (6 bases). Germline-derived CDR1 and CDR2 are SGHRS and YFSETQ. Trimming shortened V by 5 bases and J by 0 bases, and 11 bases separated the two germline ends. The length of the CDR3 is 14 residues. The CDR3 spells CASRQGGVNTEAFF. DNA of the CDR3: TGCGCCAGCAGACAGGGAGGGGTGAACACTGAAGCTTTCTTT. Complete variable domain (other parts from reference TRBV5-1 and TRBJ1-1): KAGVTQTPRYLIKTRGQQVTLSCSPISGHRSVSWYQQTPGQGLQFLFEYFSETQRNKGNFPGRFSGRQFSNSRSEMNVSTLELGDSALYLCASRQGGVNTEAFFGQGTRLTVV.

This clone appeared a single time. V and J are TRBV5-1 and TRBJ2-5; perhaps TRBD2 as D (5 bases). The V end was cut by 4 bases, the J end by 2 bases, with 12 bases between. This CDR3 contains 14 residues. In germline, CDR1 is SGHRS, CDR2 YFSETQ. The CDR3 sequence: CASSRGGSQETQYF. CDR3 DNA sequence: TGCGCCAGCAGCCGCGGAGGTAGTCAAGAGACCCAGTACTTC.

V gene TRBV19 combines with J gene TRBJ1-2; possibly TRBD1 for D (5 bases). The CDR3 has 11 amino acids. Deletions cut 0 bases from V and 14 bases from J, with 10 bases between. In germline, CDR1 is LNHDA, CDR2 SQIVND (reference sequence). The CDR3 here is CASSIDGGGTF. The CDR3 DNA follows: TGTGCCAGTAGTATAGACGGGGGTGGGACCTTC. The full variable domain, rest sourced from reference TRBV19 and TRBJ1-2, is DGGITQSPKYLFRKEGQNVTLSCEQNLNHDAMYWYRQDPGQGLRLIYYSQIVNDFQKGDIAEGYSVSREKKESFPLTVTSAQKNPTAFYLCASSIDGGGTFGSGTRLTVV.

The chain is built from TRBV5-1 and TRBJ2-3; 13 bases map to TRBD2. With 2 bases clipped from V and 6 bases from J, the junction kept 6 bases outside the gene matches. CDR3 length: 16 residues. The germline CDR1 and CDR2 sequences are SGHRS and YFSETQ. This CDR3 reads CASSLGLAGVGDTQYF. CDR3 sequence (DNA): TGCGCCAGCAGCTTAGGACTAGCGGGAGTTGGGGATACGCAGTATTTT.